This T cell receptor beta chain was recovered during a study of shared clonotypes between healthy human individuals. The germline V gene has CDR1 ENHRY and CDR2 SYGVKD. This CDR3 spans 14 amino acids. The junction had 0 bases not matched to a gene; V was cut back by 8 bases and J by 0 bases. Only a few counts were recorded for this clone. Given a far larger clone just one base away, this is likely a sequencing read error. The CDR3 end shows no conserved phenylalanine or tryptophan, and so a read error is likely. Original methodology: As immunoSEQ supplied junction-only sequences (without quality scores), filtering differed. Data came from immunoSEQ multiplex PCR; TCRdb stores just in-frame clones and leaves some out. V and J calls and clone size follow that table, whereas D and trimming were derived from the DNA. This table holds 450,000 or so clones, roughly 80% found once.

The specimen was PBMCs. This chain connects TRBV10-3 to TRBJ2-3; 12 bases agree with TRBD2. The receptor's source is a woman aged 35 to 49 in good health. Some clones in this sample may be carry-over from other donors' samples. The CDR3 sequence is CAIGTSGSTDTQYL. The CDR3 DNA follows: TGTGCCATCGGGACTAGCGGGAGCACAGATACGCAGTATCTT.